Sequencing of this TCR beta chain was carried out in a study of beta chain features in type 1 diabetes. Expressed TCRB transcripts were sequenced, since all the RNA that had been isolated was reverse transcribed. TCRdb's copy holds only in-frame clones and misses some; the assay was immunoSEQ multiplex PCR. The sample has 120,000 or so clones, approximately 15% seen once. Trimming pared 5 bases from V and 6 bases from J, leaving 12 bases between. The CDR3 has 13 amino acids. The germline CDR1 and CDR2 sequences are SGHTA and FQGNSA. This clone was recorded at least ten times. The antigen is not known. Notes on the study in general: VDJ junctions in type 1 diabetes patients carried more deletions and fewer insertions. Among all four CD4+ subsets, Type 1 diabetes patients had TCRB CDR3s that were moderately but significantly shorter. For patients and controls alike, PCR might favor shorter templates to the same degree.

The genes are TRBV7-2 and TRBJ2-3; no reliable D call. Sequencing was performed on central memory CD4+ T cells from blood. This clonotype originated in a man aged 18 to 30 with type 1 diabetes. CDR3 amino acids: CASSPDPGDTQYF. The CDR3 coding sequence is TGTGCCAGCAGCCCGGACCCTGGGGATACGCAGTATTTT.